This T cell receptor beta chain was identified in a study of cytomegalovirus exposure and HLA in healthy donors. General observations from the study: A later analysis linked a missense DCLRE1C variant to TCR beta V- and J-gene trimming. There were several of the most significant clusters that appeared linked to common viral pathogens in a later analysis. Presence/absence analyses assumed roughly uniform sequencing depth across donors. Only CMV serostatus was available as immune exposure information.

Points on this clone: Its antigen is as yet unknown.

The study ran its PCR with 60 Vbeta and 13 Jbeta primers. Only in-frame clones appear in the TCRdb table, and some are missing; sequencing was by immunoSEQ multiplex PCR. The data include 100,000 to 150,000 clones; the top ten clones carry less than 2%. This clonotype originated in a man younger than 35 in good health and CMV-seronegative. The sequencing sample was made of PBMCs.

CDR3 in amino acids: CASRLRVDSSPLHF. In DNA, the CDR3 is TGTGCCAGCAGATTACGGGTCGATAGTTCACCCCTCCACTTT. The genes are TRBV6-5 and TRBJ1-6, with D uncertain. Trimming left V 6 bases short and J 9 bases short, with 15 bases between. The CDR3 has 14 residues. Germline V CDR1 and CDR2: MNHEY, SVGAGI.